One sample yielded the 5 T cell receptor beta chains listed below, sequenced in a study of brain metastases from non-small cell lung cancer. Sequenced by immunoSEQ multiplex PCR; TCRdb stores in-frame clones only, minus some. Here the sample spans 3,000 to 4,000 clones, about 86% being singletons. The sequencing sample was made of tissue from a brain metastasis. Every receptor here comes from a donor at least 40 years old with non-small cell lung cancer.

Within the sample, this clone is large. The chain is built from TRBV10-3 and TRBJ1-5; 7 bases are a match to TRBD1. Germline CDR1 and CDR2: ENHRY and SYGVKD. V lost 5 bases, J lost 3 bases, and 4 bases stayed unmatched. CDR3 length equals 14 residues. The CDR3 protein is CAISTGAFNQPQHF. CDR3 coding DNA: TGTGCCATCAGTACAGGGGCGTTCAATCAGCCCCAGCATTTT.

This sequence joins TRBV11-2 and TRBJ2-7, with D perhaps matching TRBD2 (5 bases). The germline V gene has CDR1 SGHAT and CDR2 FQNNGV. Trimming left V 5 bases short and J 2 bases short, with 10 bases between. The CDR3 is 13 amino acids. CDR3 sequence: CASSLGVTYEQYF. The CDR3, as DNA: TGTGCCAGCAGCCTCGGGGTTACCTACGAGCAGTACTTC.

The chain recombines TRBV19 with TRBJ2-2, with 10 bases that match TRBD1. V shed 10 bases and J 3 bases; nucleotides not matched to a gene: 11. Germline V gene sequence: CDR1 LNHDA, CDR2 SQIVND (reference sequence). This CDR3 is built from 16 residues. The CDR3 spells CANISGTGAYTGELFF. The CDR3, as DNA: TGTGCCAATATCTCCGGGACAGGGGCTTACACCGGGGAGCTGTTTTTT.

This chain joins TRBV7-9 and TRBJ2-3; D may be TRBD2 (7 bases). The length of the CDR3 is 16 residues. Germline V lookup: CDR1 SEHNR, CDR2 FQNEAQ (reference sequence). The germline V and J ends were trimmed by 3 bases and 2 bases, with 15 bases remaining between them. CDR3 nucleotides: TGTGCCAGCAGCTTGTGGAGGGGGGGAGACACAGATACGCAGTATTTT. As protein: CASSLWRGGDTDTQYF.

The CDR3 loop reads CASSFQGATEAFF. The CDR3 DNA is TGTGCCAGCAGCTTCCAGGGTGCAACTGAAGCTTTCTTT. This chain links TRBV2 with TRBJ1-1; a weak D match, TRBD1 (5 bases). With 6 bases removed from V and 5 bases from J, the gap between germline ends came to 13 bases. This CDR3 region has 13 residues. Germline CDR1 and CDR2: SNHLY and FYNNEI.